The present entry profiles one T cell receptor (beta chain) with its context. This sample was taken from a study of T cell responses to AZD1222 COVID-19 vaccine. Looking at the study overall: Recipients boosted at about 4 weeks or about 12 weeks are pooled.

Sequencing was performed with immunoSEQ multiplex PCR; in TCRdb, only in-frame clones are kept and a portion is missing. This sample yields around 110,000 clones, of which over 75% are seen a single time; 6% to 8% belongs to the top ten. This CDR3 has 16 residues. The V end lost 0 bases, the J end lost 5 bases, and 16 bases lay between the germline ends. From germline, CDR1 is MNHEY and CDR2 SMNVEV (reference sequence). The receptor comes from an adult in good health. The chain recombines TRBV27 with TRBJ1-2; a possible D gene is TRBD1 (5 bases). Sample: peripheral blood, taken on day 0 of AZD1222 vaccination. The CDR3 here is CASSLSTSPGPYGYTF. The CDR3 bases are TGTGCCAGCAGTTTATCTACAAGCCCGGGACCATATGGCTACACCTTC.